The present T cell receptor (beta chain) was sequenced within a study of T cell repertoires in cytomegalovirus infection. Study background: Use of recently identified HLA-C-restricted and well-studied HLA-B-restricted CMV epitopes was part of the study. Indications of both CMV infection and matching HLA type were provided by public TCR beta signatures. Study-level findings and limits: HLA-C-restricted CMV-specific TCR beta clonotypes were dominant in the ex vivo response. Cumulative frequency of public TCR beta families picked out carriers of CMV plus the relevant HLA.

Concerning this clonotype itself: What it binds is unknown.

In TCRdb, the reads were re-called with MiXCR into one record per CDR3 protein. The sample holds about 770,000 distinct CDR3 sequences; 25% to 30% are singletons and the top ten take roughly 14%. Germline CDR1 and CDR2: SGHAT and FQDESV (reference sequence). CDR3 length equals 13 residues. V lost 7 bases, J lost 3 bases, and 13 bases lay in between. The sequence was collected from a human donor in good health (CMV status not recorded). Some clones in this sample may be carry-over from other donors' samples. The chain joins TRBV11-1 to TRBJ2-7, with TRBD1 as a possible D gene (6 bases). This material consisted of cultured CD8+ T cells from PBMCs, taken from culture after CMV antigen stimulation. CDR3 nucleotides: TGTGCCAGCACCCCGACAGGCGTCTACGAGCAGTACTTC. Encoded protein: CASTPTGVYEQYF. Complete variable domain (other parts from reference TRBV11-1 and TRBJ2-7): EAEVAQSPRYKITEKSQAVAFWCDPISGHATLYWYRQILGQGPELLVQFQDESVVDDSQLPKDRFSAERLKGVDSTLKIQPAELGDSAMYLCASTPTGVYEQYFGPGTRLTVT.